The entry that follows covers one TCR beta chain sequence. The method was immunoSEQ multiplex PCR; TCRdb's version includes in-frame clones alone and lacks a portion of them. Here the sample spans roughly 51,000 clones, about 85% being singletons. The source of the sample is a study of glioma-infiltrating T cells after dendritic cell vaccination. Looked up from germline, CDR1 is SGHTA and CDR2 is FQGNSA. Trimming removed 5 bases from V and 2 bases from J, with 13 bases in between. This CDR3 has 15 residues. This receptor was taken from a human donor with glioblastoma. The chain combines TRBV7-2 with TRBJ2-1, with a possible D match to TRBD2 (5 bases). The specimen comprised blood, sampled before dendritic cell vaccination. This CDR3 reads CASSPDQRTYNEQFF. CDR3 coding DNA: TGTGCCAGCAGCCCAGACCAGCGGACCTACAATGAGCAGTTCTTC.